This T cell receptor (beta chain) was recorded in a study of blood T cells in healthy people across ages. Turning to the study itself: About one barcoded beta molecule per two T cells was captured by template switching.

V was pared by 1 base and J by 4 bases, with 12 bases between. The CDR3 consists of 15 residues. Using a J-beta primer mix together with a sample-barcoded 5' primer, a second PCR was run for roughly 6 to 11 cycles. Sequencing yielded, for each sample, at least 2.5 million paired-end reads carrying CDR3. One entry per CDR3 protein, called by TCRdb with MiXCR from the 5' RACE reads. Of roughly 800,000 distinct CDR3 sequences listed, roughly 35% are singletons. Sequences were obtained from blood. This sequence was found in a man aged 18 to 29 in good health. This sequence joins TRBV12-3 or TRBV12-4 and TRBJ2-3; a possible D gene is TRBD1 (5 bases). The CDR3 DNA reads as TGTGCCAGCAGTTTAGGCAGGGTCGCAGCAGATACGCAGTATTTT. Translating it yields CASSLGRVAADTQYF.